This TCR beta chain was found in a study of radiotherapy plus CTLA-4 blockade in lung cancer. Germline CDR1 and CDR2: SGHNT and YYREEE (reference sequence). Trimming left V 4 bases short and J 1 base short, with 8 bases between. The CDR3 runs 13 residues. Profiling relied on immunoSEQ multiplex PCR, and the TCRdb table lists in-frame clones only, not all of them. The sample holds roughly 30,000 clones; 70% to 85% are singletons and the top ten take 6.5% to 9%. The specimen was peripheral blood, collected from a patient treated with radiotherapy plus ipilimumab. The TCR sequence derives from a human donor with non-small cell lung cancer who had stable disease on radiotherapy plus ipilimumab. The chain has TRBV5-4 and TRBJ1-1; no definite D call. The CDR3 nucleotides are TGTGCCAGCAGCCCGACCGAGAACACTGAAGCTTTCTTT. This sequence encodes CASSPTENTEAFF.